Shown below are 30 T cell receptor beta chains from a single sample sequenced in a study of tumor-infiltrating lymphocytes in primary liver carcinoma. Co-extraction of both nucleic acids (RNA and DNA) used about 18-31 mg of unsorted bulk tissue. A constant-region primer served to make TCR beta cDNA from roughly 500 ng total RNA. Three nested multiplex PCR rounds of slightly modified ARM-PCR generated TCR beta libraries. The study ran its first two PCR rounds for roughly 11 cycles each, using TRBV1-TRBV30 forward primers and a C-beta reverse primer. TCRdb reanalysed the multiplex PCR reads using MiXCR and keeps one entry per CDR3 protein. Among 90,000 to 150,000 distinct CDR3 sequences listed, 60% to 70% were seen once. The sample comprised liver tumor tissue from sampling region 1. Subset meaning: tumor region T1, superior pole. The receptors derive from a woman aged 55-69 years with primary liver carcinoma and hepatitis B virus infection.

A single count supports this clonotype. A read error is possible here, since a much larger clone lies one base away. The J gene is TRBJ2-4, the V gene TRBV5-6; D uncertain. Germline V gene sequence: CDR1 SGHDT, CDR2 YYEEEE. The CDR3 is made up of 14 amino acids. Written as DNA, the CDR3 is TGTGCCAGCAGCTCGCTGCACGCCAAAAGCATTCAGTACTTC. It translates to CASSSLHAKSIQYF.

Points on this clonotype: One base away lies a much larger clone, so this may be a sequencing read error. As the CDR3 is not closed by the conserved phenylalanine or tryptophan, this likely results from a read error. CDR3 in DNA: TGTGCCAGTAGTATAGGCTACGCGAACACCGGGGAGCTGTTTTAT. Translation gives CASSIGYANTGELFY. The V call is TRBV19, the J call TRBJ2-2, with D unclear. The V gene's germline CDR1 is LNHDA and CDR2 SQIVND (reference sequence). The CDR3 totals 15 residues. Trimming removed 1 base from V and 0 bases from J, with 6 bases in between.

This clonotype was observed a single time. Possible read error: a much larger clone is one base away. The chain recombines TRBV29-1 with TRBJ1-3, with 8 bases matching TRBD1. This CDR3 has 15 residues. With V trimmed by 8 bases and J by 3 bases, 12 bases remained unmatched. From germline, CDR1 is SQVTM and CDR2 ANQGSEA. This chain's CDR3 is CSIAGQGAHGNTIYF. CDR3 bases: TGCAGCATTGCGGGGCAGGGGGCCCATGGAAACACCATATATTTT.

The chain carries TRBV12-3 or TRBV12-4 and TRBJ2-7, with D possibly being TRBD1 (7 bases). The V end lost 5 bases, the J end lost 7 bases, and 24 bases lay between the germline ends. The CDR3 is 16 residues long. CDR3: CASSQHVRTGGDEQYF. The CDR3 DNA reads as TGTGCCAGCAGTCAACACGTTCGGACAGGAGGGGATGAGCAGTACTTC.

This clonotype was found a few times. The chain is built from TRBV28 and TRBJ2-3; 10 bases match TRBD2. V was pared by 6 bases and J by 7 bases, with 4 bases of the junction left unmatched. CDR3 length: 13 residues. Germline V gene lookup returns CDR1 MDHEN and CDR2 SYDVKM. The CDR3 DNA follows: TGTGCCAGCAGGTGGACTAGCGGCCATACGCAGTATTTT. As protein: CASRWTSGHTQYF.

The rearrangement links TRBV30 to TRBJ2-1; perhaps TRBD2 as D (6 bases). The germline gives CDR1 GTSNPN, CDR2 SVGIG (reference sequence). V was cut by 3 bases and J by 5 bases, with 17 bases left in between. The CDR3 runs 15 residues. CDR3 region: CAWRESGQVNNEQFF. The CDR3 nucleotides are TGTGCCTGGAGGGAGAGCGGGCAAGTCAACAATGAGCAGTTCTTC.

This clonotype came up a few times. A single base separates this from a much larger clone, so it may be a read error. As the CDR3 is not closed by the conserved phenylalanine or tryptophan, this likely results from a read error. The rearrangement links TRBV5-4 to TRBJ2-3; 8 bases map to TRBD2. Germline V lookup: CDR1 SGHNT, CDR2 YYREEE (reference sequence). This CDR3 has 16 residues. V dropped 0 bases and J dropped 2; count of bases not matched to a gene: 5. CDR3 bases: TGTGCCAGCAGCTTGGGTACTAGCGGTGACACAGATACGCAGTATCTT. Protein: CASSLGTSGDTDTQYL.

In the case of this clonotype: The junction departs from the called germline gene at one end, perhaps through a read error. V and J are TRBV30 and TRBJ1-6, with a possible D match to TRBD1 (5 bases). The CDR3 consists of 11 residues. The germline V gene has CDR1 GTSNPN and CDR2 SVGIG (reference sequence). CDR3 loop: CAWTSGRGLHF. CDR3 bases: TGTGCCTGGACCTCGGGACGGGGCCTCCACTTC.

The chain couples TRBV21-1 to TRBJ2-5; the table's D call, TRBD1, has no DNA check behind it. TRBV21-1 is an annotated pseudogene. This CDR3 has 17 residues. This chain's CDR3 is CASSIGGQGKNQETQYF. The CDR3 DNA sequence: TGTGCCAGCAGCATAGGGGGACAGGGAAAGAATCAAGAGACCCAGTACTTC.

Remarks on this clonotype: The CDR3 does not end in the conserved phenylalanine or tryptophan, so this is likely a read error. CDR3 DNA sequence: TGCAGCGTTGAAACAGGGGGTGCGTCAGGAACCAAAAACATTCAGTACCTC. The encoded protein is CSVETGGASGTKNIQYL. V is TRBV29-1 and J is TRBJ2-4; TRBD1 matches 8 bases. J gave up 2 bases and V 2 bases, and 11 bases lay outside the gene matches. Looked up from germline, CDR1 is SQVTM and CDR2 is ANQGSEA. The CDR3 covers 17 residues.

To note about this clonotype: A single base separates this from a much larger clone, so it may be a read error. The rearrangement uses TRBV14 and TRBJ2-7; D not certain. CDR1 is SGHDN, CDR2 FVKESK, per germline. CDR3 length equals 11 residues. CDR3: CAGSHKHGQYF. In DNA form, the CDR3 reads TGTGCCGGCAGCCACAAACACGGGCAGTACTTC. The full variable domain, in which reference TRBV14 and TRBJ2-7 provide the parts outside the CDR3, is EAGVTQFPSHSVIEKGQTVTLRCDPISGHDNLYWYRRVMGKEIKFLLHFVKESKQDESGMPNNRFLAERTGGTYSTLKVQPAELEDSGVYFCAGSHKHGQYFGPGTRLTVT.

V gene TRBV7-9 combines with J gene TRBJ2-5; TRBD2 agrees at 7 bases. CDR3 size: 14 residues. J gave up 4 bases and V 1 base, and 3 bases lay outside the gene matches. The germline V gene encodes CDR1 SEHNR and CDR2 FQNEAQ (reference sequence). The CDR3 DNA reads TGTGCCAGCAGCTTAGGCGGGAGCAGAGAGACCCAGTACTTC. Translating gives CASSLGGSRETQYF.

This clonotype was observed once. This chain links TRBV7-9 with TRBJ2-3, with D maybe TRBD2 (5 bases). The CDR3 runs 15 residues. Per the germline V gene, CDR1 is SEHNR and CDR2 is FQNEAQ (reference sequence). V shed 0 bases and J shed 3 bases, with 10 bases lying between them. The CDR3 coding sequence is TGTGCCAGCAGCTTAGCGTCTAGCAGGACAGATACGCAGTATTTT. Residues: CASSLASSRTDTQYF.

The chain has TRBV7-9 and TRBJ2-7, with D maybe TRBD1 (5 bases). Per germline, CDR1 SEHNR and CDR2 FQNEAQ (reference sequence). V was cut by 4 bases and J by 0 bases, with 16 bases left in between. The CDR3 is 16 amino acids. Here the CDR3 reads CASSWGVGSFSYEQYF. CDR3 in DNA: TGTGCCAGCAGCTGGGGCGTGGGCAGCTTCTCCTACGAGCAGTACTTC.

A word on this clonotype: One junction end disagrees with the germline gene, perhaps due to a read error. V is TRBV4-2 and J is TRBJ1-2, with 7 bases identical to TRBD1. CDR1 and CDR2 from the germline V gene are LGHNA and YNFKEQ. CDR3 length: 15 residues. The CDR3 DNA reads as TGCGCCAGCAGCGAAGAGTATGGACAGGCCTATGGCTACACCTTC. Protein sequence: CASSEEYGQAYGYTF.

Details on this clonotype: The conserved closing phenylalanine or tryptophan is absent in this CDR3, likely reflecting a read error. The chain has TRBV6-6 and TRBJ1-5; D is perhaps TRBD1 (5 bases). This CDR3 is built from 18 residues. Germline V gene data show CDR1 as MNHNY and CDR2 as SVGAGI (reference sequence). The DNA of the CDR3 is TGTGCCTGCAGTTACTCGCCGGAACTCGGGGGGATCAATCAGCCCCAGCATCTT. It encodes CACSYSPELGGINQPQHL.

As to this clonotype: One end of the junction fails to match germline, which may point to a read error. V gene TRBV11-2 combines with J gene TRBJ1-1; the match to TRBD1 covers 8 bases. CDR1 SGHAT and CDR2 FQNNGV come from the germline V gene. The CDR3 is made up of 15 amino acids. CDR3 residues: CASSLSLTGGLEALF. In DNA form, the CDR3 reads TGTGCCAGCAGCTTATCCCTAACAGGGGGGCTTGAAGCTTTATTT.

This clonotype came up many times. The CDR3 loop reads CASSHAGSLGEQYF. In DNA form, the CDR3 reads TGCGCCAGCAGCCATGCTGGTTCCCTAGGCGAGCAGTACTTC. The chain joins TRBV5-1 to TRBJ2-7; D unresolved. V shed 4 bases and J shed 6 bases, with 17 bases lying between them. Per germline, CDR1 SGHRS and CDR2 YFSETQ. The CDR3 is 14 amino acids.

By sample fraction, this clonotype is medium-sized. The J gene is TRBJ2-7, the V gene TRBV11-2; D unresolved. Trimming took 5 bases from V and 6 from J, leaving 8 bases between them. The CDR3 contains 11 residues. CDR1 SGHAT and CDR2 FQNNGV come from the germline V gene. For the CDR3, the DNA is TGTGCCAGCAGCCAGGCGTCCGAGCAGTACTTC. Translation gives CASSQASEQYF.

Concerning this clonotype itself: The final CDR3 position lacks the conserved phenylalanine or tryptophan, pointing to a likely read error. No DNA is shown, since the ends of the CDR3 on it are uncertain; the CDR3 is the one TCRdb lists. The chain has TRBV28 and TRBJ1-1; TRBD1 reflects the table's D call only, with no check against the DNA. Germline V gene data show CDR1 as MDHEN and CDR2 as SYDVKM. The CDR3 comprises 17 residues, both ends counted. CDR3 sequence reads: CASTKAPVGQGTTEAFV.

Turning to this clonotype: A read error may explain this, as a much larger clone is one base away. The rearrangement links TRBV12-3 or TRBV12-4 to TRBJ1-6; tentatively, D is TRBD1 (5 bases). Trimming cost V 6 bases and J 9 bases, with 18 bases left between them. There are 15 residues in the CDR3. For the CDR3, the DNA is TGTGCCAGCAGCCAACGACGGGGCTCTAGTTCACCCCTCCACTTT. Translation gives CASSQRRGSSSPLHF.

Comment on this clonotype: An end of the junction differs from the germline gene, which may be a read error. V gene TRBV4-1 combines with J gene TRBJ2-1; D is undetermined. There are 15 residues in the CDR3. Germline V CDR1 and CDR2: MGHRA, YSYEKL. CDR3 sequence (DNA): TGCGCCAGCAGCCAAGATTCGGCAGAGTACCTTGATCAGTTCTTT. It is translated as CASSQDSAEYLDQFF.

About this clonotype itself: A much larger clonotype is one base distant, so this may be a read error. The rearrangement uses TRBV5-1 and TRBJ2-2, with 7 bases matching TRBD2. CDR3 length equals 17 residues. CDR1 and CDR2 (germline): SGHRS, YFSETQ. The CDR3 DNA is TGCACCAGCAGCTCGTCCTCTAGCGGCCGGAACACCGGGGAGCTGTTTTTT. It specifies CTSSSSSSGRNTGELFF.

This clonotype was seen ten or more times. CDR3 region: CASSPRTGGRAFF. The DNA of the CDR3 is TGTGCCAGCAGCCCTCGGACAGGGGGAAGGGCTTTCTTT. The chain is built from TRBV5-5 and TRBJ1-1; 10 positions agree with TRBD1. CDR1 SGHKS and CDR2 YYEKEE come from the germline V gene (reference sequence). The junction had 8 bases not matched to a gene; V was cut back by 4 bases and J by 11 bases. The CDR3 runs to 13 residues.

To note about this clonotype: No conserved phenylalanine or tryptophan is present at the end of the CDR3, so a read error is the likely explanation. The rearrangement uses TRBV11-2 and TRBJ2-7; D not resolved. Germline lookup yields CDR1 SGHAT and CDR2 FQNNGV. The CDR3 is made up of 13 amino acids. For the CDR3, the DNA is TGTGCCAGCGGCTTAGAGATCTTAGGGGAGCAGTACCAC. This sequence encodes CASGLEILGEQYH.

This clonotype was seen just once. Being one base from a much bigger clone, this may be a read error. The chain combines TRBV12-3 or TRBV12-4 with TRBJ1-6; no firm D call. Between the trimmed V and J ends, which lost 2 bases and 8 bases, there was a span of 10 bases. The CDR3 has 14 residues. The CDR3: CASSLQAWDSPLHF. CDR3 bases: TGTGCCAGCAGTTTACAGGCATGGGATTCACCCCTCCACTTT.

The chain carries TRBV7-8 and TRBJ2-2, with a tentative D call TRBD2 (6 bases). CDR1 and CDR2 from the germline V gene are SGHVS and FQNEAQ. This CDR3 has 14 amino acids. DNA of the CDR3: TGTGCAATCAGCTTAACGGGAGACACCGGGGAGCTGTTTTTT. Amino acids: CAISLTGDTGELFF.

The table lists this clonotype with a few counts. V and J are TRBV30 and TRBJ1-6; D is unresolved. CDR3 size: 14 residues. Germline CDR1 and CDR2: GTSNPN and SVGIG (reference sequence). Trimming cost V 3 bases and J 11 bases, with 17 bases left between them. The CDR3 region is CAWSPRSVFPPLHF. CDR3 in DNA: TGTGCCTGGAGCCCCAGGTCGGTTTTTCCACCCCTCCACTTT. The entire variable domain, with the rest obtained from reference TRBV30 and TRBJ1-6, is as follows: SQTIHQWPATLVQPVGSPLSLECTVEGTSNPNLYWYRQAAGRGLQLLFYSVGIGQISSEVPQNLSASRPQDRQFILSSKKLLLSDSGFYLCAWSPRSVFPPLHFGNGTRLTVT.

Points on this clonotype: A read error is possible here, since a much larger clone lies one base away. The rearrangement joins TRBV4-1 to TRBJ1-2; D remains unclear. The length of the CDR3 is 15 residues. The V and J ends lost 1 base and 6 bases respectively, with 15 bases between them. CDR1 MGHRA and CDR2 YSYEKL come from the germline V gene. The CDR3 DNA reads TGCGCCAGCAGCCAAGTATCACAGTTGCCCGATGGCTACACCTTC. As protein: CASSQVSQLPDGYTF.

V and J are TRBV2 and TRBJ2-7; perhaps TRBD2 as D (6 bases). The CDR3 loop spans 15 amino acids. From germline, CDR1 is SNHLY and CDR2 FYNNEI. The V end lost 6 bases, the J end lost 0 bases, and 15 bases lay between the germline ends. The CDR3 sequence: CASRVSGTRSYEQYF. CDR3 DNA: TGTGCCAGCAGAGTTAGCGGTACTCGCTCCTACGAGCAGTACTTC.